These T cell receptor beta chains were read from a single sample in a study of shared clonotypes between healthy human individuals. Clones were read by immunoSEQ multiplex PCR, and TCRdb kept only the in-frame ones, dropping some. The sample has 2 million to 2.5 million clones, 80% to 95% seen once. The sequenced material came from naive CD4+ T cells from PBMCs. Source of these receptors: a man between 18 and 35 years old in good health. Some clones in this sample may be carry-over from other donors' samples. CDR3s include the opening cysteine and the closing phenylalanine or tryptophan.

v_gene | CDR3aa
TRBV6-1 | CASSEVRATGELFF
TRBV27 | CASSPRTGGTGELFF
TRBV6-1 | CASSEQGFGNEQFF
TRBV5-1 | CASSFLRTGANTGELFF
TRBV6-5 | CASTGSANTEAFF
TRBV6-5 | CASSYNKRATYEQYF
TRBV6-5 | CASSPRQELYGYTF
TRBV7-2 | CASSSGRAGYNEQFF
TRBV6-1 | CASSTQHSPLHF
TRBV28 | CASSPTGPWYEQYF
TRBV28 | CASSRAGTVDNEQFF
TRBV9 | CASSVDAWTGWSGANVLTF
TRBV20-1 | CSARPPQPQHF
TRBV5-1 | CASSFIWLLSGRAVYNEQFF
TRBV15 | CATSRGQAGETQYF
TRBV9 | CASSVVGTAASGELFF
TRBV11-2 | CASSLVPRGGSSSTDTQYF
TRBV7-8 | CASSLGGGGSSYEQYF
TRBV30 | CAWSVGQGSGNTIYF
TRBV4-3 | CASSQVRSGFPYEQYF
TRBV5-5 | CASSPQTTGAGTDTQYF
TRBV6-4 | CASPGQGGYEQYF
TRBV5-1 | CASSPLTSGSTDTQYF
TRBV6-5 | CASSYDANRRSYEQYF
TRBV15 | CATSRDIAGRDYGYTF
TRBV27 | CATGRNTEAFF
TRBV27 | CASSPSPGTGLYEQYF
TRBV20-1 | CSARGPGELFF
TRBV5-6 | CASSLEASGSLWQFF
TRBV7-2 | CASSPRETGRADTQYF
TRBV7-2 | CASSPYRDGTGELFF
TRBV4-3 | CASSQDPKTGGRRWETQYF
TRBV5-1 | CASSPETGGHGYTF
TRBV30 | CAWSSTSGTEQYF
TRBV7-3 | CASSLVSGGGELFF
TRBV27 | CASSLHEQYF
TRBV19 | CASSIEAVKFAGELFF
TRBV5-1 | CASSLRGSDYEQYF
TRBV11-2 | CASSFSTLAKNIQYF